One and the same sample provided the 8 T cell receptor beta chains below, sequenced in a study of blood T cell repertoires in COVID-19. TCRdb keeps only in-frame clones here, not all; method: immunoSEQ multiplex PCR. Of just over 650,000 clones listed, over 80% are singletons. Sequencing was performed on peripheral blood. Every receptor here comes from a woman aged 18 to 35 with acute or convalescent COVID-19.

The chain combines TRBV5-1 with TRBJ1-6; D ambiguous. Germline CDR1 and CDR2: SGHRS and YFSETQ. This CDR3 comprises 12 residues. Trimming shortened V by 4 bases and J by 7 bases, and 6 bases separated the two germline ends. In DNA, the CDR3 is TGCGCCAGCAGCCAGGAAAATTCACCCCTCCACTTT. Its translation is CASSQENSPLHF.

The chain employs TRBV7-9 and TRBJ1-4; a weak D match, TRBD1 (6 bases). CDR1 and CDR2 from the germline V gene are SEHNR and FQNEAQ (reference sequence). Trimming shortened V by 2 bases and J by 3 bases, and 10 bases separated the two germline ends. This CDR3 is built from 15 residues. The CDR3 DNA reads TGTGCCAGCAGCTTACTGGGGGGGCCTAATGAAAAACTGTTTTTT. This sequence encodes CASSLLGGPNEKLFF.

The rearrangement joins TRBV19 to TRBJ2-7, with 12 bases lining up with TRBD2. Looked up from germline, CDR1 is LNHDA and CDR2 is SQIVND (reference sequence). This CDR3 has 15 residues. The ends lost 2 bases at V and 5 bases at J; junction bases unmatched: 4. The CDR3 sequence: CASSIPTSGGDEQYF. For the CDR3, the DNA is TGTGCCAGTAGTATACCGACTAGCGGGGGAGACGAGCAGTACTTC. The full variable domain, with the rest looked up from reference TRBV19 and TRBJ2-7, is DGGITQSPKYLFRKEGQNVTLSCEQNLNHDAMYWYRQDPGQGLRLIYYSQIVNDFQKGDIAEGYSVSREKKESFPLTVTSAQKNPTAFYLCASSIPTSGGDEQYFGPGTRLTVT.

The chain recombines TRBV19 with TRBJ1-5; possibly TRBD1 for D (5 bases). V was clipped by 2 bases and J by 4 bases, with 15 bases between them. CDR3 length: 16 amino acids. Germline values: CDR1 LNHDA, CDR2 SQIVND (reference sequence). The CDR3 spells CASSIRATDLNQPQHF. For the CDR3, the DNA is TGTGCCAGTAGTATACGGGCGACAGATTTGAATCAGCCCCAGCATTTT.

The gene calls are TRBV4-3 and TRBJ1-3, with D uncertain. CDR3 size: 15 residues. CDR1 and CDR2 (germline): LGHNA, YSLEER. The V gene lost 4 bases and the J gene lost 3 bases, with 13 bases spanning the gap. CDR3 sequence: CASSRDPGFGNTIYF. CDR3 bases: TGCGCCAGCAGCCGAGACCCAGGCTTTGGAAACACCATATATTTT.

The chain is built from TRBV14 and TRBJ2-2; D unclear. CDR3 length equals 15 residues. V lost 3 bases and J 5 bases, leaving 13 bases between the germline ends. Germline V gives CDR1 SGHDN, CDR2 FVKESK. CDR3 sequence: CASSHYLAGTGELFF. Here the CDR3 DNA reads TGTGCCAGCAGCCACTATTTAGCCGGGACCGGGGAGCTGTTTTTT.

The genes are TRBV9 and TRBJ1-1; D gene unclear. V shed 6 bases and J shed 6 bases, with 15 bases lying between them. The CDR3 has 13 residues. Looked up from germline, CDR1 is SGDLS and CDR2 is YYNGEE. This CDR3 reads CASTARSGAEAFF. In DNA, the CDR3 is TGTGCCAGCACGGCCCGGTCAGGCGCTGAAGCTTTCTTT.

This clone has only a few counts. V usage is TRBV27 and J usage is TRBJ1-2, with 8 bases identical to TRBD1. The J segment lost 7 bases and the V segment lost 5 bases, leaving 12 bases of the junction unmatched. CDR3 length equals 15 residues. CDR1 MNHEY and CDR2 SMNVEV come from the germline V gene (reference sequence). CDR3 region: CASSASGGASPGYTF. CDR3 in DNA: TGTGCCAGCAGTGCGTCAGGGGGCGCCTCCCCTGGCTACACCTTC.